Following are 16 T cell receptor beta chains from one sample sequenced in a study of cytomegalovirus exposure and HLA in healthy donors (dated by TCRdb to the late 2010s). Libraries were made using the immunoSEQ multiplex PCR assay. For the multiplex PCR, a mixture combining 60 forward primers for TCR Vbeta segments and 13 reverse primers for TCR Jbeta segments was used. Held by TCRdb, this immuneACCESS table contains in-frame sequences only and omits some clones. Under half of the omission traces to an unresolved V gene where checked; the cause of the rest is unknown. The sample table contains 130,000 to 150,000 clones; only one count was recorded for roughly 82% of them. About 5.2% of the sample goes to the ten largest clones. Sequencing was done on a sample of PBMCs. Receptors were obtained from a man aged 25 to 40 in good health and CMV-seropositive.

The genes are TRBV29-1 and TRBJ2-5, with TRBD2 identical over 8 bases. V shed 6 bases and J 7 bases; nucleotides not matched to a gene: 13. CDR1 is SQVTM, CDR2 ANQGSEA, per germline. This CDR3 has 14 amino acids. CDR3 loop: CSVTPSGSLVTQYF. CDR3 bases: TGCAGCGTGACCCCCAGCGGGAGCTTGGTGACCCAGTACTTC.

V and J are TRBV7-2 and TRBJ2-7; weak D call: TRBD1 (6 bases). CDR3 length: 14 amino acids. The V gene lost 3 bases and the J gene lost 6 bases, with 15 bases spanning the gap. The germline V gene has CDR1 SGHTA and CDR2 FQGNSA. The CDR3 loop is CASSLQLTGGEQYF. The CDR3 bases are TGTGCCAGCAGCTTGCAGTTGACAGGTGGCGAGCAGTACTTC.

V gene TRBV7-8 combines with J gene TRBJ1-1; D is unresolved. Germline values: CDR1 SGHVS, CDR2 FQNEAQ. The CDR3 is 14 amino acids. Trimming removed 3 bases at V and 0 bases at J, with 8 bases between. Here the CDR3 reads CASSFGPLNTEAFF. The CDR3 nucleotides read TGTGCCAGCAGCTTTGGGCCGTTGAACACTGAAGCTTTCTTT. The full variable domain, its missing parts supplied by reference TRBV7-8 and TRBJ1-1, is GAGVSQSPRYKVAKRGQDVALRCDPISGHVSLFWYQQALGQGPEFLTYFQNEAQLDKSGLPSDRFFAERPEGSVSTLKIQRTQQEDSAVYLCASSFGPLNTEAFFGQGTRLTVV.

The rearrangement joins TRBV15 to TRBJ2-1; 8 bases align to TRBD1. J lost 3 bases, V lost 0 bases, and 4 bases had no gene match. Per the germline V gene, CDR1 is LNHNV and CDR2 is YYDKDF (reference sequence). CDR3 length equals 16 residues. CDR3 region: CATSRDRGTGYNEQFF. The CDR3 DNA reads TGTGCCACCAGCAGAGATCGGGGGACAGGCTACAATGAGCAGTTCTTC.

The chain carries TRBV19 and TRBJ2-2; D unclear. The CDR3 runs 15 residues. Trimming shortened V by 4 bases and J by 5 bases, and 14 bases separated the two germline ends. Germline CDR1 is LNHDA and CDR2 is SQIVND (reference sequence). The CDR3 sequence is CASSNRQAWTGELFF. The CDR3 nucleotides are TGTGCCAGTAGTAATCGTCAGGCTTGGACCGGGGAGCTGTTTTTT.

The chain uses TRBV9 and TRBJ1-2; D is possibly TRBD1 (6 bases). Germline CDR1 reads SGDLS; CDR2 reads YYNGEE. V lost 1 base and J 5 bases, leaving 12 bases between the germline ends. The CDR3 covers 14 residues. The CDR3 region has the DNA TGTGCCAGCAGCGTACGTACAGGGCAGTATGGCTACACCTTC. Protein: CASSVRTGQYGYTF. Complete variable domain (other parts from reference TRBV9 and TRBJ1-2): DSGVTQTPKHLITATGQRVTLRCSPRSGDLSVYWYQQSLDQGLQFLIQYYNGEERAKGNILERFSAQQFPDLHSELNLSSLELGDSALYFCASSVRTGQYGYTFGSGTRLTVV.

The CDR3 loop reads CASSERQAPTDTQYF. The CDR3 DNA reads TGTGCCAGCAGCGAGCGACAGGCGCCTACAGATACGCAGTATTTT. V and J are TRBV9 and TRBJ2-3; perhaps TRBD1 as D (6 bases). This CDR3 is built from 15 residues. Trimming pared 3 bases from V and 3 bases from J, leaving 14 bases between. The germline gives CDR1 SGDLS, CDR2 YYNGEE.

The chain carries TRBV11-3 and TRBJ2-7, with D possibly matching TRBD1 (5 bases). With 3 bases removed from V and 2 bases from J, the gap between germline ends came to 14 bases. Germline assignment: CDR1 SGHNT and CDR2 YENEEA. The CDR3 loop spans 15 amino acids. The CDR3, as DNA: TGTGCCAGCAGCTTGGCGGCTGGGGCCCCCTACGAGCAGTACTTC. This gives the protein CASSLAAGAPYEQYF.

CDR3 loop: CASSSLAGYYEQYF. The CDR3 DNA reads as TGTGCCAGCAGCTCCCTAGCGGGATACTACGAGCAGTACTTC. The chain links TRBV7-9 to TRBJ2-7, with 9 positions matching TRBD2. With V trimmed by 4 bases and J by 3 bases, 4 bases remained unmatched. This CDR3 spans 14 amino acids. Looked up from germline, CDR1 is SEHNR and CDR2 is FQNEAQ (reference sequence).

This sequence joins TRBV7-9 and TRBJ2-2; 11 bases are a match to TRBD1. CDR3 length: 18 amino acids. The V and J ends lost 2 bases and 7 bases, in that order; junction bases with no gene match: 12. Germline loops: CDR1 SEHNR, CDR2 FQNEAQ (reference sequence). The CDR3 loop is CASSLIFGTGGIGGELFF. The CDR3 DNA is TGTGCCAGCAGCTTAATCTTCGGGACAGGGGGGATTGGCGGGGAGCTGTTTTTT.

The V gene is TRBV5-6, the J gene TRBJ2-7; 8 bases align to TRBD2. The CDR3 runs 15 residues. J gave up 0 bases and V 4 bases, and 6 bases lay outside the gene matches. The germline CDR1 and CDR2 sequences are SGHDT and YYEEEE. CDR3 loop: CASSATSGPSYEQYF. The CDR3 DNA reads TGTGCCAGCAGCGCCACTAGCGGCCCCTCCTACGAGCAGTACTTC.

This clone was observed a handful of times. The V gene is TRBV21-1, the J gene TRBJ2-7; TRBD1 is taken as the D call from the table, unchecked against the DNA. TRBV21-1 is marked as a pseudogene. The CDR3 sequence is 12 residues long. The CDR3 region has the DNA TGTGCCAGCAGGAGGGACAGGGGCCAGCAGTACTTC. The encoded protein is CASRRDRGQQYF.

V usage is TRBV29-1 and J usage is TRBJ2-1; possibly TRBD2 for D (6 bases). Germline CDR1 reads SQVTM; CDR2 reads ANQGSEA. The CDR3 has 13 residues. V lost 7 bases to trimming and J lost 4 bases, with 14 bases between them. The CDR3: CSGSRERYNEQFF. CDR3 bases: TGCAGCGGGAGCCGGGAGAGGTACAATGAGCAGTTCTTC.

The rearrangement joins TRBV13 to TRBJ1-1; no firm D call. CDR3 length: 12 residues. With 9 bases removed from V and 5 bases from J, the gap between germline ends came to 13 bases. CDR1 and CDR2 from the germline V gene are PRHDT and FYEKMQ (reference sequence). This CDR3 is CASRPQITEAFF. The DNA of the CDR3 is TGTGCCAGTAGACCACAGATTACTGAAGCTTTCTTT.

The chain has TRBV30 and TRBJ2-5, with 8 bases fitting TRBD2. This CDR3 spans 14 amino acids. From germline, CDR1 is GTSNPN and CDR2 SVGIG (reference sequence). J was trimmed by 1 base and V by 3 bases; bases with no gene match: 4. The CDR3 region is CAWRGGGPQETQYF. In DNA, the CDR3 is TGTGCCTGGAGGGGCGGGGGGCCCCAAGAGACCCAGTACTTC.

Only one count was recorded for this clone. The chain links TRBV20-1 to TRBJ1-4; TRBD1 matches 7 bases. CDR1 and CDR2 (germline): DFQATT, SNEGSKA (reference sequence). This CDR3 is 11 amino acids long. The J segment lost 11 bases and the V segment lost 3 bases, leaving 3 bases of the junction unmatched. This CDR3 reads CSASDRVKLFF. In nucleotides, the CDR3 is TGCAGTGCTAGTGACAGGGTGAAACTGTTTTTT.